The rows below give T cell receptor beta chains drawn from one sample of a study of OX40 agonist ivuxolimab in advanced cancers. This table comes from immunoSEQ multiplex PCR, and its TCRdb copy is limited to in-frame clones, with some not included. Of about 94,000 clones in the sample, about nine tenths were seen once. The sample here was CD4+ or CD8+ T cells sorted from blood, taken in a trial of the OX40 agonist ivuxolimab. The receptors were gathered from an adult with an advanced solid tumor such as melanoma, head and neck, liver or kidney cancer. CDR3s include the opening cysteine and the closing phenylalanine or tryptophan. Each record gives: V gene, D gene, J gene, clone size, CDR3 DNA, CDR3 protein. The D gene is left open where the match is weak. Rows give clone size only sometimes, using once, few, many, or a class for an expanded clone.

V: TRBV6-6
D: TRBD1
J: TRBJ1-2
size: NA
DNA: TGTGCCAGCATTCACAGTGGGGACAGGGGCTATGGCTACACCTTC
CDR3: CASIHSGDRGYGYTF

V: TRBV15
D: TRBD1
J: TRBJ1-5
size: NA
DNA: TGTGCCACCAGCAGGGACAGGGCTGGAAGTCATCAGCCCCAGCATTTT
CDR3: CATSRDRAGSHQPQHF

V: TRBV6-5
D: NA
J: TRBJ1-1
size: NA
DNA: TGTGCCAGCAGTTTGGCTTTGGGCACTGAAGCTTTCTTT
CDR3: CASSLALGTEAFF

V: TRBV6-1
D: TRBD1
J: TRBJ1-5
size: NA
DNA: TGTGCCAGCAGTGAAACAGGGGATCAGCCCCAGCATTTT
CDR3: CASSETGDQPQHF

V: TRBV25-1
D: NA
J: TRBJ2-7
size: once
DNA: TGTGCCAGCAGTATAAGGACTCGCCTTAACGCCCACGAGCAGTACTTC
CDR3: CASSIRTRLNAHEQYF

V: TRBV7-9
D: NA
J: TRBJ2-5
size: NA
DNA: TGTGCCAGCAGCATTCAGGAGACCCAGTACTTC
CDR3: CASSIQETQYF

V: TRBV9
D: TRBD1
J: TRBJ2-7
size: NA
DNA: TGTGCCAGCAGCGCCTCCTCGGGACAGAGGTACGAGCAGTACTTC
CDR3: CASSASSGQRYEQYF

V: TRBV11-2
D: NA
J: TRBJ1-2
size: NA
DNA: TGTGCCAGCAGCCCCCGTAGGGGTGGTAGCTATGGCTACACCTTC
CDR3: CASSPRRGGSYGYTF

V: TRBV10-3
D: NA
J: TRBJ2-7
size: NA
DNA: TGTGCCATCAGTGACAGCCTCTCCTACGAGCAGTACTTC
CDR3: CAISDSLSYEQYF

V: TRBV6-1
D: NA
J: TRBJ2-7
size: NA
DNA: TGTGCCAGCAGTTTACAGGGATTAAGCTCCTACGAGCAGTACTTC
CDR3: CASSLQGLSSYEQYF

V: TRBV11-2
D: TRBD2
J: TRBJ2-5
size: NA
DNA: TGTGCCAGCAGCTTAACGGCGGGGGTCCAAGAGACCCAGTACTTC
CDR3: CASSLTAGVQETQYF

V: TRBV6-5
D: NA
J: TRBJ1-1
size: NA
DNA: TGTGCCAGCAGTTATTTCCCGGACAACACTGAAGCTTTCTTT
CDR3: CASSYFPDNTEAFF

V: TRBV19
D: TRBD1
J: TRBJ2-7
size: NA
DNA: TGTGCCAGTAGTTTTAGGACAGGGGCGAATTACGAGCAGTACTTC
CDR3: CASSFRTGANYEQYF

V: TRBV7-9
D: TRBD1
J: TRBJ1-1
size: NA
DNA: TGTGCCAGCAGCGGACAGGGTGTTGAGAACACTGAAGCTTTCTTT
CDR3: CASSGQGVENTEAFF

V: TRBV6-1
D: NA
J: TRBJ2-2
size: NA
DNA: TGTGCCAGCATTATAGGGGGGAACACCGGGGAGCTGTTTTTT
CDR3: CASIIGGNTGELFF

V: TRBV7-9
D: NA
J: TRBJ2-4
size: NA
DNA: TGTGCCAGCAGCCCGCCGGCAAGACAGATCAAAAACATTCAGTACTTC
CDR3: CASSPPARQIKNIQYF

V: TRBV5-4
D: TRBD1
J: TRBJ1-4
size: NA
DNA: TGTGCCAGCAGCCTCAACTTTGACAGGGATGGTGAAAAACTGTTTTTT
CDR3: CASSLNFDRDGEKLFF

V: TRBV11-2
D: TRBD2
J: TRBJ2-3
size: NA
DNA: TGTGCCAGCAGCCCCTCTAGCGGGGGAAATTCAGATACGCAGTATTTT
CDR3: CASSPSSGGNSDTQYF

V: TRBV4-1
D: NA
J: TRBJ2-3
size: few
DNA: TGCGCCAGCAGCCAAGTCTCGTTCGTGTCAGATACGCAGTATTTT
CDR3: CASSQVSFVSDTQYF

V: TRBV14
D: TRBD1
J: TRBJ2-4
size: NA
DNA: TGTGCCAGCAGCAATTCCGGGACAGGGGACATTCAGTACTTC
CDR3: CASSNSGTGDIQYF

V: TRBV4-1
D: TRBD2
J: TRBJ2-2
size: NA
DNA: TGCGCCAGCAGCCACCGTCCCTCTAGCGCGGGGGGGCGCACCGGGGAGCTGTTTTTT
CDR3: CASSHRPSSAGGRTGELFF

V: TRBV7-3
D: TRBD2
J: TRBJ2-3
size: NA
DNA: TGTGCCAGCAGCTTCAAAACTAGCGGGGTAGGCACAGATACGCAGTATTTT
CDR3: CASSFKTSGVGTDTQYF